These 24 T cell receptor beta chains came from one sample sequenced in a study of cytomegalovirus exposure and HLA in healthy donors. Using immunoSEQ multiplex PCR, the repertoire was profiled, and TCRdb retains in-frame clones only, with some absent. The table records about 130,000 clones, about 91% of them present only once. The sample consisted of PBMCs. Receptor source: a woman younger than 35 in good health and CMV-seropositive.

The chain couples TRBV13 to TRBJ1-2; D uncertain. The CDR3 has 13 amino acids. Per germline, CDR1 PRHDT and CDR2 FYEKMQ (reference sequence). Trimming took 3 bases from V and 8 from J, leaving 13 bases between them. DNA for the CDR3: TGTGCCAGCAGCTTGGCGCAAAGTAGCGGCTACACCTTC. Translation: CASSLAQSSGYTF.

The chain combines TRBV7-9 with TRBJ2-7; 8 bases match TRBD1. The CDR3 consists of 15 residues. Trimming at V came to 1 base and at J to 5 bases, leaving 7 bases not matched to a gene. Germline V CDR1 and CDR2: SEHNR, FQNEAQ (reference sequence). CDR3 DNA sequence: TGTGCCAGCAGCTTAGTAACGACAGGGGAAGACGAGCAGTACTTC. Protein product: CASSLVTTGEDEQYF.

The rearrangement joins TRBV28 to TRBJ1-1, with 8 bases aligning to TRBD1. Germline V gives CDR1 MDHEN, CDR2 SYDVKM. J was trimmed by 1 base and V by 3 bases; bases with no gene match: 22. The CDR3 extends over 21 amino acids. Here the CDR3 DNA reads TGTGCCAGCAGTTTGGTCCGGCTTCGCACAGGGGGTAATCGGGCGAACACTGAAGCTTTCTTT. This translates into CASSLVRLRTGGNRANTEAFF.

This chain connects TRBV7-9 to TRBJ2-2; 15 bases are a match to TRBD2. Germline V gene sequence: CDR1 SEHNR, CDR2 FQNEAQ (reference sequence). The trim removed 4 bases at V and 0 bases at J, leaving 6 bases unmatched. The CDR3 contains 19 residues. This CDR3 is CASSSSGLAGGSNTGELFF. The CDR3 bases are TGTGCCAGCAGCTCCTCGGGACTAGCGGGGGGATCGAACACCGGGGAGCTGTTTTTT.

This rearrangement joins TRBV5-8 to TRBJ1-1; D is undetermined. The CDR3 loop spans 16 amino acids. Trimming took off 4 bases at V and 1 base at J, with 17 bases between the two ends. CDR1 is SGHTS and CDR2 is YDEGEE in the germline V gene. Here the CDR3 DNA reads TGTGCCAGCAGCCTCTCCTTGAAGGAGGGGAACACTGAAGCTTTCTTT. Encoded protein: CASSLSLKEGNTEAFF.

V usage is TRBV5-1 and J usage is TRBJ2-1, with 10 bases lining up with TRBD2. The CDR3 is 15 residues long. Trimming removed 4 bases from V and 4 bases from J; junction bases left unmatched: 5. The germline V gene encodes CDR1 SGHRS and CDR2 YFSETQ. For the CDR3, the DNA is TGCGCCAGCAGCCCCGGACTAGCGGAATACAATGAGCAGTTCTTC. This sequence encodes CASSPGLAEYNEQFF.

This chain uses TRBV29-1 with TRBJ1-2, with 8 bases lining up with TRBD1. The ends lost 7 bases at V and 9 bases at J; junction bases unmatched: 13. CDR1 is SQVTM, CDR2 ANQGSEA, per germline. This CDR3 is built from 13 residues. The CDR3 spells CSARKGTGRSYTF. The CDR3 coding sequence is TGCAGCGCCAGAAAGGGGACAGGTAGGAGCTACACCTTC.

This rearrangement joins TRBV19 to TRBJ1-6; 7 bases align to TRBD1. CDR1 and CDR2 (germline): LNHDA, SQIVND (reference sequence). This CDR3 is 16 amino acids long. V lost 8 bases and J lost 5; bases outside the gene matches: 12. The CDR3 DNA reads TGTGCCAGTCAAGTCAAGGCAGGGGGGAATAATTCACCCCTCCACTTT. Residues: CASQVKAGGNNSPLHF.

In its sample, this clone was seen a few times. The V gene is TRBV2, the J gene TRBJ2-7, with 7 bases aligning to TRBD1. The V and J ends lost 2 bases and 4 bases, in that order; junction bases with no gene match: 5. Germline-derived CDR1 and CDR2 are SNHLY and FYNNEI. The CDR3 is made up of 14 amino acids. CDR3 region: CASSESTGDYEQYF. The CDR3, as DNA: TGTGCCAGCAGTGAAAGCACAGGGGATTACGAGCAGTACTTC.

The chain links TRBV6-5 to TRBJ2-7; possible D gene TRBD1, 6 bases. Germline CDR1 and CDR2: MNHEY and SVGAGI. V lost 6 bases, J lost 5 bases, and 20 bases lay in between. This CDR3 is built from 15 residues. CDR3 DNA: TGTGCCAGCAGCCCCCACACAGGGTTAATCGACGAGCAGTACTTC. Amino acids: CASSPHTGLIDEQYF.

DNA of the CDR3: TGTGCCAGCAGCCCACAGGGGGCGCCCTCCTACGAGCAGTACTTC. Translation: CASSPQGAPSYEQYF. The rearrangement links TRBV2 to TRBJ2-7; 9 nucleotides line up with TRBD1. The ends lost 6 bases at V and 0 bases at J; junction bases unmatched: 6. The V gene's germline CDR1 is SNHLY and CDR2 FYNNEI. The CDR3 length is 15 residues.

This chain uses TRBV28 with TRBJ1-1; D unclear. The CDR3 runs 12 residues. Trimming took 7 bases from V and 7 from J, leaving 13 bases between them. The V gene's germline CDR1 is MDHEN and CDR2 SYDVKM. The CDR3 DNA is TGTGCCAGCACCCGCGGGAGCTATGAAGCTTTCTTT. This translates into CASTRGSYEAFF.

The genes are TRBV5-1 and TRBJ2-7, with 7 bases aligning to TRBD1. Trimming removed 5 bases from V and 2 bases from J; junction bases left unmatched: 10. CDR3 length equals 15 residues. Looked up from germline, CDR1 is SGHRS and CDR2 is YFSETQ. The chain's CDR3 is CASRPGEGAPYEQYF. The CDR3 nucleotides are TGCGCCAGCAGGCCCGGAGAGGGGGCACCCTACGAGCAGTACTTC.

This chain links TRBV27 with TRBJ1-1; possibly TRBD1 for D (5 bases). The CDR3 is 14 amino acids. V lost 2 bases and J 2 bases, leaving 9 bases between the germline ends. Germline CDR1 reads MNHEY; CDR2 reads SMNVEV (reference sequence). CDR3 sequence: CASSLVGGNTEAFF. CDR3 DNA sequence: TGTGCCAGCAGTTTAGTGGGGGGAAACACTGAAGCTTTCTTT.

V is TRBV27 and J is TRBJ2-7, with 9 bases matching TRBD2. Germline V gives CDR1 MNHEY, CDR2 SMNVEV (reference sequence). The CDR3 is 14 residues long. Trimming cost V 7 bases and J 3 bases; bases outside gene matches: 7. The CDR3 region has the DNA TGTGCCAGCAAAAGACTAGCGGACTACTACGAGCAGTACTTC. This gives the protein CASKRLADYYEQYF.

The rearrangement links TRBV28 to TRBJ1-5, with D tentatively TRBD1 (6 bases). The CDR3 length is 17 residues. The germline V gene encodes CDR1 MDHEN and CDR2 SYDVKM. V lost 1 base, J lost 2 bases, and 15 bases lay in between. The CDR3 DNA sequence: TGTGCCAGCAGTTTATTAGGGGGTGCAGGGGGCAATCAGCCCCAGCATTTT. It encodes CASSLLGGAGGNQPQHF.

The chain uses TRBV5-5 and TRBJ1-5; 9 bases map to TRBD1. This CDR3 region has 15 residues. Germline CDR1 SGHKS, CDR2 YYEKEE (reference sequence). V was pared by 6 bases and J by 6 bases, with 10 bases of the junction left unmatched. For the CDR3, the DNA is TGTGCCAGCACCCGGGACAGGGCCAGTACTCAGCCCCAGCATTTT. Translation: CASTRDRASTQPQHF.

This sequence joins TRBV12-5 and TRBJ1-1; no clear D gene. Germline CDR1 reads LGHNT; CDR2 reads FRNRAP. V was pared by 3 bases and J by 3 bases, with 20 bases between. The CDR3 runs to 17 residues. This CDR3 reads CASGLSGVEGVDTEAFF. CDR3 sequence (DNA): TGTGCTAGTGGTTTAAGTGGGGTGGAGGGCGTAGACACTGAAGCTTTCTTT.

The V and J genes are TRBV5-1 and TRBJ1-2; TRBD1 matches 8 bases. With V trimmed by 0 bases and J by 8 bases, 12 bases remained unmatched. CDR1 SGHRS and CDR2 YFSETQ come from the germline V gene. The CDR3 runs 16 residues. CDR3 loop: CASSLDPTGTGGGYTF. The CDR3 bases are TGCGCCAGCAGCTTGGATCCGACCGGGACAGGAGGCGGCTACACCTTC.

The chain couples TRBV19 to TRBJ2-4, with D possibly matching TRBD2 (6 bases). The length of the CDR3 is 16 residues. Trimming left V 5 bases short and J 2 bases short, with 16 bases between. Germline loops: CDR1 LNHDA, CDR2 SQIVND (reference sequence). CDR3 region: CASSAGGRRTKNIQYF. CDR3 coding DNA: TGTGCCAGTAGTGCCGGGGGTCGGCGAACCAAAAACATTCAGTACTTC.

The rearrangement joins TRBV5-1 to TRBJ2-5; a possible D gene is TRBD2 (5 bases). This CDR3 is built from 16 residues. The germline V gene encodes CDR1 SGHRS and CDR2 YFSETQ. Trimming removed 3 bases from V and 0 bases from J, with 15 bases in between. Here the CDR3 DNA reads TGCGCCAGCAGCTCTGGAGGTCATCAGTACCAAGAGACCCAGTACTTC. Encoded protein: CASSSGGHQYQETQYF.

This chain connects TRBV7-8 to TRBJ2-2, with 10 bases identical to TRBD1. The CDR3 is 14 amino acids. Trimming cost V 6 bases and J 5 bases; bases outside gene matches: 3. The germline V gene encodes CDR1 SGHVS and CDR2 FQNEAQ. CDR3 in amino acids: CASRWTGGTGELFF. DNA for the CDR3: TGTGCCAGCAGGTGGACAGGGGGGACCGGGGAGCTGTTTTTT.

This chain joins TRBV6-1 and TRBJ1-6; 9 positions agree with TRBD1. This CDR3 spans 14 amino acids. Per germline, CDR1 MNHNS and CDR2 SASEGT. With V trimmed by 6 bases and J by 10 bases, 7 bases remained unmatched. The CDR3 here is CASRGQGIRSPLHF. CDR3 nucleotide sequence: TGTGCCAGCAGGGGACAGGGTATACGATCACCCCTCCACTTT.

This sequence joins TRBV6-5 and TRBJ2-3, with 12 bases identical to TRBD2. This CDR3 is built from 14 residues. Germline V gives CDR1 MNHEY, CDR2 SVGAGI. The V and J ends lost 6 bases and 5 bases, in that order; junction bases with no gene match: 3. CDR3 DNA sequence: TGTGCCAGCAGCCTAGCGGGGGGGCGAGATACGCAGTATTTT. It translates to CASSLAGGRDTQYF.